Detailed here is one T cell receptor beta chain. This entry is derived from a study of blood T cell repertoires in COVID-19. Data came from immunoSEQ multiplex PCR; TCRdb stores just in-frame clones and leaves some out. The data show around 210,000 clones, roughly nine tenths seen once. V shed 2 bases and J 4 bases; nucleotides not matched to a gene: 11. From germline, CDR1 is SGHRS and CDR2 YFSETQ. This CDR3 contains 17 residues. This sequence was found in a woman between 18 and 29 years old who had recovered from COVID-19. V is TRBV5-1 and J is TRBJ2-1; 8 nucleotides line up with TRBD2. The sequenced sample consisted of PBMCs or T cells enriched from blood (not recorded which). CDR3 nucleotides: TGCGCCAGCAGCTTTGTTCCAGCGGGGGAGCCGTACAATGAGCAGTTCTTC. Translation: CASSFVPAGEPYNEQFF. Looking up the rest from reference TRBV5-1 and TRBJ2-1 gives the full variable domain: KAGVTQTPRYLIKTRGQQVTLSCSPISGHRSVSWYQQTPGQGLQFLFEYFSETQRNKGNFPGRFSGRQFSNSRSEMNVSTLELGDSALYLCASSFVPAGEPYNEQFFGPGTRLTVL.